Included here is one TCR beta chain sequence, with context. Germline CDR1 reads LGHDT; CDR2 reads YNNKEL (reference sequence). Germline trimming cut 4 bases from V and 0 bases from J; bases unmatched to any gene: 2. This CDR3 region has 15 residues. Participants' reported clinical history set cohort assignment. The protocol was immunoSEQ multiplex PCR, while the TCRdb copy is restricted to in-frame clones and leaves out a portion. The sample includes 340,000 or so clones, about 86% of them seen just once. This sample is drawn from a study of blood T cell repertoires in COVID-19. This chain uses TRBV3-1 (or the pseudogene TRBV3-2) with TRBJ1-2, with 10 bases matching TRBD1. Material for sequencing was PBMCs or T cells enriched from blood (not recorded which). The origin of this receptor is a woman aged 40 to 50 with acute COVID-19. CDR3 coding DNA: TGTGCCAGCAGCCCGGGACAGGGGTCTAACTATGGCTACACCTTC. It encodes CASSPGQGSNYGYTF.